A single sample gave rise to the 32 T cell receptor beta chains below, sequenced in a study of spatial heterogeneity in lung cancer. Study-wide results and limits: Counts that tracked tumor mutation counts were those of expanded intratumoral alpha and beta TCRs.

MiXCR, run by TCRdb on the 5' RACE reads, gives a single entry per CDR3 protein. The sample carries roughly 7,100 distinct CDR3 sequences, roughly 14% recorded once. Stated time point: sample taken at primary tumor resection. Their recognized antigens are unknown. The specimen comprised lung tumor tissue, sampled at surgery. Source of these receptors: a male donor with early-stage non-small cell lung cancer.

Relative to its sample, this clonotype is medium-sized. Within a library made for alpha chains, this beta chain is off target, and its count is uninformative. The rearrangement joins TRBV4-1 to TRBJ1-2, with TRBD1 as a possible D gene (5 bases). Trimming removed 0 bases at V and 0 bases at J, with 11 bases between. This CDR3 comprises 16 residues. The germline V gene encodes CDR1 MGHRA and CDR2 YSYEKL. CDR3 in DNA: TGCGCCAGCAGCCAAGAAATCCAGGGCGCTAACTATGGCTACACCTTC. It is translated as CASSQEIQGANYGYTF.

This clonotype is judged medium-sized (0.01 to 0.1%). This beta chain was picked up by a library intended for alpha chains and is off target, so its count carries little meaning. The chain is built from TRBV11-2 and TRBJ2-5, with no clear D. The V end lost 1 base, the J end lost 3 bases, and 6 bases lay between the germline ends. Germline-derived CDR1 and CDR2 are SGHAT and FQNNGV. The CDR3 is made up of 13 amino acids. The CDR3 region has the DNA TGTGCCAGCAGCTTAGGGCTGAAAGAGACCCAGTACTTC. Translating gives CASSLGLKETQYF. Based on the CDR3 plus reference TRBV11-2 and TRBJ2-5, the full variable domain is EAGVAQSPRYKIIEKRQSVAFWCNPISGHATLYWYQQILGQGPKLLIQFQNNGVVDDSQLPKDRFSAERLKGVDSTLKIQPAKLEDSAVYLCASSLGLKETQYFGPGTRLLVL.

This clonotype was observed many times. As an off-target read in a library built for alpha chains, this beta chain has a frequency of little significance. The V and J genes are TRBV18 and TRBJ2-7; D might be TRBD1 or TRBD2, each matching 5 bases. Germline CDR1 is KGHSH and CDR2 is LQKENI. V lost 3 bases, J lost 3 bases, and 9 bases lay in between. This CDR3 comprises 13 residues. CDR3 nucleotide sequence: TGTGCCAGCTCACCCCGGGGCAGCTACGAGCAGTACGTC. It translates to CASSPRGSYEQYV.

This clonotype has ten or more counts. A library made for alpha chains picked up this beta chain off target, so its size means little. V usage is TRBV5-1 and J usage is TRBJ2-5, with 8 bases fitting TRBD2. The CDR3 sequence is 15 residues long. V was pared by 4 bases and J by 3 bases, with 8 bases of the junction left unmatched. Germline V CDR1 and CDR2: SGHRS, YFSETQ. As DNA, the CDR3 is TGCGCCAGCAGCCTGGGACTAGGGTATGAAGAGACCCAGTACTTC. Amino acid sequence: CASSLGLGYEETQYF.

By its share, this clonotype is medium-sized (0.01 to 0.1%). This beta chain represents an off-target read in a library built for alpha chains; its size is of limited meaning. The chain couples TRBV5-1 to TRBJ1-1; D is undetermined. CDR1 and CDR2 from the germline V gene are SGHRS and YFSETQ. Deletions cut 6 bases from V and 0 bases from J, with 9 bases between. The CDR3 runs 13 residues. CDR3 in DNA: TGCGCCAGCAAGGAAGACTTGAACACTGAAGCTTTCTTT. This translates into CASKEDLNTEAFF.

By proportion, this clonotype is medium-sized. The library was designed around alpha chains, so this beta chain is a stray read whose abundance carries little weight. The CDR3 region is CASSSRIPPVNTEAFF. CDR3 DNA: TGTGCCAGCAGTTCCAGGATCCCTCCCGTGAACACTGAAGCTTTCTTT. The rearrangement joins TRBV12-3 or TRBV12-4 to TRBJ1-1; D gene unclear. Between the trimmed V and J ends, which lost 4 bases and 0 bases, there was a span of 15 bases. The CDR3 is 16 amino acids.

By frequency in the sample, this clonotype is medium-sized. A library prepared for alpha chains yielded this beta chain as an off-target read; its size is of little meaning. The chain couples TRBV15 to TRBJ2-5; 11 bases map to TRBD2. The length of the CDR3 is 16 residues. Losses at the gene ends were 0 bases for V and 2 bases for J; bases not matched to a gene: 2. Germline values: CDR1 LNHNV, CDR2 YYDKDF (reference sequence). In DNA, the CDR3 is TGTGCCACCAGCAGAGACGGGACTAGCGGTCAAGAGACCCAGTACTTC. Encoded protein: CATSRDGTSGQETQYF.

By share, this clonotype counts as large. This beta chain is a stray read from a library made for alpha chains; its abundance is not meaningful. The V and J genes are TRBV6-6 and TRBJ2-5; 9 nucleotides align to TRBD1. Germline values: CDR1 MNHNY, CDR2 SVGAGI (reference sequence). The V gene end was trimmed by 0 bases and the J gene end by 6 bases; junction bases not matched to a gene: 5. This CDR3 contains 15 residues. CDR3 residues: CASSYSRDREKTQYF. The CDR3, as DNA: TGTGCCAGCAGTTACTCTAGGGACAGGGAAAAGACCCAGTACTTC.

This clonotype was seen ten or more times. Within a library made for alpha chains, this beta chain is off target, and its count is uninformative. The rearrangement links TRBV12-3 or TRBV12-4 to TRBJ1-2; no clear D gene. CDR3 length: 13 residues. With 2 bases removed from V and 4 bases from J, the gap between germline ends came to 8 bases. The CDR3 is CASSLLYTYGYTF. CDR3 DNA sequence: TGTGCCAGCAGTTTATTATACACCTATGGCTACACCTTC.

This clonotype has a count of ten or more. This beta chain is a stray read from a library made for alpha chains; its abundance is not meaningful. The J gene is TRBJ1-5, the V gene TRBV24-1, with D perhaps TRBD1 (6 bases). The CDR3 runs 19 residues. V lost 4 bases, J lost 0 bases, and 21 bases lay in between. Germline V gene sequence: CDR1 KGHDR, CDR2 SFDVKD. CDR3 residues: CATSEYSARGNLSNQPQHF. The CDR3, as DNA: TGTGCCACCAGTGAATATTCCGCGAGGGGGAACCTTAGCAATCAGCCCCAGCATTTT.

This clonotype was seen a few times. For a library built for alpha chains, this beta chain is a stray read; little rests on its size. This sequence joins TRBV7-3 and TRBJ2-2, with D hard to call. The CDR3 totals 13 residues. Between the trimmed V and J ends, which lost 2 bases and 7 bases, there was a span of 8 bases. Germline CDR1 is SGHTA and CDR2 is FQGTGA. The CDR3 spells CASSLGGRGELFF. The CDR3 DNA follows: TGTGCCAGCAGCTTAGGCGGACGCGGGGAGCTGTTTTTT. Complete variable domain (other parts from reference TRBV7-3 and TRBJ2-2): GAGVSQTPSNKVTEKGKYVELRCDPISGHTALYWYRQSLGQGPEFLIYFQGTGAADDSGLPNDRFFAVRPEGSVSTLKIQRTERGDSAVYLCASSLGGRGELFFGEGSRLTVL.

This clonotype is labeled medium-sized. This beta chain represents an off-target read in a library built for alpha chains; its size is of limited meaning. The V gene is TRBV12-3 or TRBV12-4, the J gene TRBJ2-5, with D possibly matching TRBD2 (6 bases). Trimming stripped 6 bases from V and 4 bases from J, with 18 bases between. The CDR3 loop spans 15 amino acids. The CDR3 loop is CASSQTRPSGETQYF. The CDR3, as DNA: TGTGCCAGCAGCCAGACTAGGCCAAGCGGAGAGACCCAGTACTTC.

This clonotype was detected many times. This beta chain slipped into a library made for alpha chains as a stray read, so its size is not meaningful. V usage is TRBV5-1 and J usage is TRBJ1-5; D ambiguous. This CDR3 is built from 13 residues. V dropped 2 bases and J dropped 1 base, with 4 bases sitting between them. The V gene's germline CDR1 is SGHRS and CDR2 YFSETQ. CDR3 loop: CASSLDSNQPQHF. CDR3 nucleotides: TGCGCCAGCAGCTTAGACAGCAATCAGCCCCAGCATTTT.

Remarks on this clonotype: The library was prepared for alpha chains; this beta chain is a stray read, so its frequency means little. V and J are TRBV9 and TRBJ2-6; D is unclear. This CDR3 contains 14 residues. The V gene lost 0 bases and the J gene lost 1 base, with 2 bases spanning the gap. Germline V CDR1 and CDR2: SGDLS, YYNGEE. The CDR3 here is CASSVGSGANVLTF. The CDR3, as DNA: TGTGCCAGCAGCGTAGGTTCTGGGGCCAACGTCCTGACTTTC.

In this sample, this clonotype is large. A library prepared for alpha chains yielded this beta chain as an off-target read; its size is of little meaning. The J gene is TRBJ1-1, the V gene TRBV11-2; no definite D call. Deletions cut 6 bases from V and 4 bases from J, with 15 bases between. CDR3 size: 14 residues. CDR1 and CDR2 (germline): SGHAT, FQNNGV. CDR3 protein: CASRIQPVGTEAFF. The CDR3 nucleotides read TGTGCCAGCAGAATTCAACCGGTAGGCACTGAAGCTTTCTTT.

Within the sample, this clonotype is medium-sized. This beta chain is an off-target read within a library intended for alpha chains, so its frequency means little. This chain links TRBV27 with TRBJ2-2, with D unclear. V was shortened by 6 bases and J by 8 bases, with 16 bases between the two germline ends. The CDR3 consists of 14 residues. Germline CDR1 MNHEY, CDR2 SMNVEV (reference sequence). CDR3 DNA: TGTGCCAGCAGCTACACCCTAAGTATGGGGGAGCTGTTTTTT. This translates into CASSYTLSMGELFF.

This clonotype is classed as medium-sized. This beta chain turned up in a library designed for alpha chains; as an off-target read, its abundance says little. This chain uses TRBV30 with TRBJ2-2, with D uncertain. V dropped 0 bases and J dropped 2 bases, with 4 bases sitting between them. This CDR3 comprises 13 residues. Germline V lookup: CDR1 GTSNPN, CDR2 SVGIG (reference sequence). The CDR3 nucleotides are TGTGCCTGGAGTGTACCAAACACCGGGGAGCTGTTTTTT. It specifies CAWSVPNTGELFF.

The sample holds a few counts of this clonotype. This beta chain is an unintended read in a library built for alpha chains; its size means little. The V gene is TRBV5-1, the J gene TRBJ2-7; D possibly matches TRBD1 or TRBD2 (5 bases each). Germline values: CDR1 SGHRS, CDR2 YFSETQ. Trimming shortened V by 2 bases and J by 5 bases, and 17 bases separated the two germline ends. This CDR3 has 15 residues. CDR3 bases: TGCGCCAGCAGCTTAACCGGGACCTATCTCGACGAGCAGTACTTC. This codes for CASSLTGTYLDEQYF.

This clonotype is medium-sized by share. Since the library was made to target alpha chains, this beta chain is a stray read and its abundance is not meaningful. The chain links TRBV12-5 to TRBJ2-1; possible D gene TRBD2, 6 bases. The V gene lost 8 bases and the J gene lost 4 bases, with 9 bases spanning the gap. Germline V gene lookup returns CDR1 LGHNT and CDR2 FRNRAP. This CDR3 comprises 12 residues. The CDR3 nucleotides are TGTGCTAGTACGGGGGTATACAATGAGCAGTTCTTC. Protein product: CASTGVYNEQFF.

Within the sample, this clonotype is medium-sized. Since it is a stray read in a library aimed at alpha chains, this beta chain has a size that is not meaningful. The gene calls are TRBV6-5 and TRBJ1-2; maybe TRBD1 (5 bases). CDR1 is MNHEY and CDR2 is SVGAGI in the germline V gene. The CDR3 sequence is 12 residues long. V lost 2 bases to trimming and J lost 10 bases, with 11 bases between them. The CDR3 DNA follows: TGTGCCAGCAGTTACCGTGGAGGGGACTACACCTTC. Translating it yields CASSYRGGDYTF.

The table lists this clonotype with many counts. The library was built for alpha chains, so this beta chain is an off-target read and its size means little. The gene calls are TRBV2 and TRBJ2-1; 10 nucleotides align to TRBD2. This CDR3 has 16 amino acids. Germline-derived CDR1 and CDR2 are SNHLY and FYNNEI. Trimming cost V 1 base and J 10 bases; bases outside gene matches: 10. As DNA, the CDR3 is TGTGCCAGCAGTGAAGGGAGGTCTAGCGGGGGTGAGGAGCAGTTCTTC. It is translated as CASSEGRSSGGEEQFF.

This clonotype was counted at least ten times. Being off target in a library aimed at alpha chains, this beta chain has a size of little meaning. This sequence joins TRBV5-1 and TRBJ2-5, with a tentative D call TRBD1 (6 bases). Trimming pared 1 base from V and 5 bases from J, leaving 15 bases between. This CDR3 is 15 amino acids long. Germline V gene sequence: CDR1 SGHRS, CDR2 YFSETQ. CDR3: CASSLLQGVQETQYF. In DNA, the CDR3 is TGCGCCAGCAGCTTGTTACAGGGCGTCCAGGAGACCCAGTACTTC.

A word on this clonotype: With the library built for alpha chains, this beta chain is off target and its frequency is not meaningful. For the CDR3, the DNA is TGCAGTGCTAGACACGGGGACGGGTACACTGAAGCTTTCTTT. Its translation is CSARHGDGYTEAFF. This rearrangement joins TRBV20-1 to TRBJ1-1, with D maybe TRBD1 (5 bases). The germline gives CDR1 DFQATT, CDR2 SNEGSKA (reference sequence). This CDR3 region has 14 residues. The V and J ends lost 2 bases and 3 bases respectively, with 13 bases between them.

This clonotype is labeled as medium-sized. This beta chain turned up in a library designed for alpha chains; as an off-target read, its abundance says little. The chain employs TRBV20-1 and TRBJ1-4; 10 nucleotides match TRBD1. CDR1 and CDR2 (germline): DFQATT, SNEGSKA (reference sequence). Trimming took 5 bases from V and 7 from J; bases not matched to a gene: 13. The CDR3 loop spans 16 amino acids. The CDR3 DNA reads as TGCAGTGCTCGAAGTCCCGGGACAGGGGACGGTGAAAAACTGTTTTTT. Translated, it gives CSARSPGTGDGEKLFF.

This clonotype was recorded at least ten times. The library was built for alpha chains, so this beta chain is an off-target read and its size means little. The rearrangement uses TRBV20-1 and TRBJ1-5; maybe TRBD1 (6 bases). The CDR3 spans 17 residues. The V end was cut by 0 bases, the J end by 6 bases, with 21 bases between. Germline values: CDR1 DFQATT, CDR2 SNEGSKA (reference sequence). CDR3 bases: TGCAGTGCTAGAGATCATGGGGCAGGGGTGTCGAGTCAGCCCCAGCATTTT. Protein product: CSARDHGAGVSSQPQHF.

This clonotype was detected a few times. Since the library was made to target alpha chains, this beta chain is a stray read and its abundance is not meaningful. CDR3 nucleotide sequence: TGTGCCAGCAGGAAAAAAGGGCTAGCTGCGGATGAGCAGTTCTTC. As protein: CASRKKGLAADEQFF. The V and J genes are TRBV2 and TRBJ2-1; D possibly corresponds to TRBD2 (5 bases). V dropped 6 bases and J dropped 8 bases, with 20 bases sitting between them. The CDR3 loop spans 15 amino acids. Germline lookup yields CDR1 SNHLY and CDR2 FYNNEI.

This clonotype was recorded many times. This beta chain appears as a stray read in a library generated for alpha chains; its size is not informative. This rearrangement joins TRBV2 to TRBJ2-7, with D unclear. Trimming shortened V by 0 bases and J by 4 bases, and 7 bases separated the two germline ends. This CDR3 comprises 13 residues. Germline V gene lookup returns CDR1 SNHLY and CDR2 FYNNEI. In nucleotides, the CDR3 is TGTGCCAGCAGTGAAGCCAGGCATTACGAGCAGTACTTC. It yields the protein CASSEARHYEQYF.

This clonotype was picked up many times. This beta chain slipped into a library made for alpha chains as a stray read, so its size is not meaningful. This chain uses TRBV20-1 with TRBJ2-5, with D possibly being TRBD1 or TRBD2 (6 bases each). CDR1 is DFQATT and CDR2 is SNEGSKA in the germline V gene (reference sequence). The germline V and J ends were trimmed by 5 bases and 3 bases, with 13 bases remaining between them. This CDR3 has 13 residues. The CDR3 nucleotides read TGCAGTGCTTGGGGGGCAGGGAAAGAGACCCAGTACTTC. Protein sequence: CSAWGAGKETQYF.

This clonotype was seen a few times. This beta chain is a stray sequence in a library constructed for alpha chains; its clone size is not meaningful. The gene calls are TRBV4-3 and TRBJ2-6, with 7 bases lining up with TRBD1. V was clipped by 0 bases and J by 0 bases; unmatched bases: 14. CDR1 and CDR2 from the germline V gene are LGHNA and YSLEER. The CDR3 contains 21 residues. The CDR3 DNA sequence: TGCGCCAGCAGCCAAGATCAGGGAAGGGACAGCTTGTTCTCTGGGGCCAACGTCCTGACTTTC. Protein sequence: CASSQDQGRDSLFSGANVLTF.

This clonotype is large by share. This beta chain appears as a stray read in a library generated for alpha chains; its size is not informative. The chain combines TRBV7-9 with TRBJ2-5, with TRBD2 matching over 14 bases. The CDR3 is 21 amino acids. The junction had 21 bases not matched to a gene; V was cut back by 5 bases and J by 4 bases. From germline, CDR1 is SEHNR and CDR2 FQNEAQ (reference sequence). The CDR3 loop reads CASSPDPILGLAGVAVETQYF. CDR3 sequence (DNA): TGTGCCAGCAGCCCTGATCCCATTTTGGGACTAGCGGGAGTCGCCGTAGAGACCCAGTACTTC.

This clonotype is deemed medium-sized (0.01 to 0.1%). Because the library targeted alpha chains, this beta chain is an off-target read whose size means little. The chain has TRBV5-4 and TRBJ2-2, with D possibly matching TRBD1 (6 bases). Trimming took off 3 bases at V and 4 bases at J, with 13 bases between the two ends. Germline V gene sequence: CDR1 SGHNT, CDR2 YYREEE (reference sequence). The CDR3 extends over 15 amino acids. Written as DNA, the CDR3 is TGTGCCAGCAGCTCCCGGGACATACTCACCGGGGAGCTGTTTTTT. Translated: CASSSRDILTGELFF.

This clonotype was counted once. This beta chain is a stray sequence in a library constructed for alpha chains; its clone size is not meaningful. The chain combines TRBV7-9 with TRBJ2-3; 7 nucleotides align to TRBD2. This CDR3 region has 15 residues. The junction had 6 bases not matched to a gene; V was cut back by 2 bases and J by 4 bases. The germline V gene has CDR1 SEHNR and CDR2 FQNEAQ (reference sequence). CDR3 sequence reads: CASSLLTGGPDTQYF. The DNA of the CDR3 is TGTGCCAGCAGCTTACTAACGGGAGGCCCAGATACGCAGTATTTT.